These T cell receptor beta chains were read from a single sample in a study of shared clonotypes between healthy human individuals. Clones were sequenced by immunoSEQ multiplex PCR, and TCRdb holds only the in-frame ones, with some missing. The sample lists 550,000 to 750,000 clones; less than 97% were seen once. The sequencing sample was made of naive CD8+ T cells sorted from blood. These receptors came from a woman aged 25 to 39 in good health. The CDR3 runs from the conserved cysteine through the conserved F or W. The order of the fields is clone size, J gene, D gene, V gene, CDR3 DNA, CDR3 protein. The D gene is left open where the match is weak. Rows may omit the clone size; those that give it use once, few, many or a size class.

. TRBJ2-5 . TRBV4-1 TGCGCCAGCAGCCGCCACGGGGAGCAGTACTTC CASSRHGEQYF
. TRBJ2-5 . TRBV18 TGTGCCAGCTCTTTGGAGTCCCAAGAGACCCAGTACTTC CASSLESQETQYF
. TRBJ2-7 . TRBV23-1 TGCGCCAGCAGTCAACCCCCCCAATCCGGGGGCTCCTACGAGCAGTACTTC CASSQPPQSGGSYEQYF
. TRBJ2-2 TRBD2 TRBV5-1 TGCGCCAGCAGCTTGATAGGAGAACTAGCGGGAGACACCGGGGAGCTGTTTTTT CASSLIGELAGDTGELFF
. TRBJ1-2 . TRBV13 TGTGCCAGCAGCTTAGGCCTTAGGCGGGACTATGGCTACACCTTC CASSLGLRRDYGYTF
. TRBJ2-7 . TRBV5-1 TGCGCCAGCAGATGGGGCCCCTACGAGCAGTACTTC CASRWGPYEQYF
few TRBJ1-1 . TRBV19 TGTGCCAGTAGTATCCCCTCCAGGAGCACTGAAGCTTTCTTT CASSIPSRSTEAFF
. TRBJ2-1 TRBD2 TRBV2 TGTGCCAGCAGTGAATCGGAGGTGACTAGCGACAATGAGCAGTTCTTC CASSESEVTSDNEQFF
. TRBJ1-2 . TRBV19 TGTGCCAGTAGGGAGGCCCACTACTATGGCTACACCTTC CASREAHYYGYTF
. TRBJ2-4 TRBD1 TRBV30 TGTGCCTGGAGACCCAGGAAGGGGGACAGGGAGGCCAAAAACATTCAGTACTTC CAWRPRKGDREAKNIQYF
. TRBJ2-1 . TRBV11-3 TGTGCCAGCAGCTTATACGGGTCTGGCGGCAATGAGCAGTTCTTC CASSLYGSGGNEQFF
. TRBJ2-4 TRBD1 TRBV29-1 TGCAGCGCCCGGACAGGGGGCGTGTACATTCAGTACTTC CSARTGGVYIQYF
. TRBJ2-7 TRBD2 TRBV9 TGTGCCAGCAGCGCGGGACTAGCGGCGACCTACGAGCAGTACTTC CASSAGLAATYEQYF
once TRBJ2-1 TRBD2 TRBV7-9 TGTGCCAGCAGCCCTAGCGGGAACTCCTACAATGAGCAGTTCTTC CASSPSGNSYNEQFF
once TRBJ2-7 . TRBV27 TGTGCCAGCAGTCGACCCTCCTACGAGCAGTACTTC CASSRPSYEQYF
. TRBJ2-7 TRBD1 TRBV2 TGTGCCAGCAGTGAAGTAATCGGGACAGGGGTCTACGAGCAGTACTTC CASSEVIGTGVYEQYF
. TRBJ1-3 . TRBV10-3 TGTGCCATCACCCAACCAGGGCTCTCTGGAAACACCATATATTTT CAITQPGLSGNTIYF
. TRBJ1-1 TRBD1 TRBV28 TGTGCCAGCAGCGAAGCCCAGGGGGCCTGGAACACTGAAGCTTTCTTT CASSEAQGAWNTEAFF
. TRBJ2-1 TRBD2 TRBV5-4 TGTGCCAGCAGCTTAGGACTAGCGGGATTCAATGAGCAGTTCTTC CASSLGLAGFNEQFF
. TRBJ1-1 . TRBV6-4 TGTGCCAGCAGTGACTCGGAGGGAGGGGACACTGAAGCTTTCTTT CASSDSEGGDTEAFF
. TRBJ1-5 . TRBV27 TGTGCCAGCAGTTCGGACAGTTCGTTTAGCAATCAGCCCCAGCATTTT CASSSDSSFSNQPQHF
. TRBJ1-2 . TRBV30 TGTGCCTGGAGGGAGAAAGGGAGTTATGGCTACACCTTC CAWREKGSYGYTF
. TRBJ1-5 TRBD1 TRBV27 TGTGCCAGCAGATTGGTCCCGCCGGGACAGGGCAATCAGCCCCAGCATTTT CASRLVPPGQGNQPQHF
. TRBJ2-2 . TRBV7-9 TGTGCCAGCACCAATATAGAACCCGGGGAGCTGTTTTTT CASTNIEPGELFF
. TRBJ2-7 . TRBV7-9 TGTGCCAGCAGCTCCCATTACGAGCAGTACTTC CASSSHYEQYF
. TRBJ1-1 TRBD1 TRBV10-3 TGTGCCACGCAGGATCCCGGACAGGGGAATACTGAAGCTTTCTTT CATQDPGQGNTEAFF
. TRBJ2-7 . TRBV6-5 TGTGCCAGCAGTTACTCGGACGGGGGGCACTACGAGCAGTACTTC CASSYSDGGHYEQYF
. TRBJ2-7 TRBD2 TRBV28 TGTGCCAGCAGTGCCCCCAGGGCGAGCGGGAGGGCAATATCCTACGAGCAGTACTTC CASSAPRASGRAISYEQYF
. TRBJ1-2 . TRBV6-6 TGTGCCAGCAGTCCCCATCGAGACGGGTCCGGCTACACCTTC CASSPHRDGSGYTF
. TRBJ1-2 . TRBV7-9 TGTGCCAGCAGCTTAGGGGCTGGGGGAAACTATGGCTACACCTTC CASSLGAGGNYGYTF
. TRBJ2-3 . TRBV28 TGTGCCAGCAGTCCGGGACCTAGCACAGATACGCAGTATTTT CASSPGPSTDTQYF
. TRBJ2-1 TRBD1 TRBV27 TGTGCCAGCAACCCAGGGGGCGATATCGGGGTAAAGTTTCGGTTCTTC CASNPGGDIGVKFRFF
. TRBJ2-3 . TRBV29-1 TGCAGCGTTGAAGGGGACCCTAAAAAATCTAGCACAGATACGCAGTATTTT CSVEGDPKKSSTDTQYF
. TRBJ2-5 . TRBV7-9 TGTGCCAGCAGCCAGCTCGACAGAAGCCCAGAGACCCAGTACTTC CASSQLDRSPETQYF